Each of the 26 T cell receptor beta chains below was sequenced from the same sample in a study of cytomegalovirus exposure and HLA in healthy donors. PCR amplification relied on 60 Vbeta primers (plus 13 Jbeta primers). Generated by immunoSEQ multiplex PCR, the TCRdb table keeps only in-frame clones and is missing some. The sample carries 150,000 or so clones, over 70% recorded once. The sample was PBMCs. These receptors originate from a man between 25 and 39 years old in good health and CMV-seropositive.

The chain is built from TRBV6-1 and TRBJ2-2; TRBD2 matches 13 bases. This CDR3 comprises 16 residues. J lost 5 bases, V lost 4 bases, and 4 bases had no gene match. Germline CDR1 reads MNHNS; CDR2 reads SASEGT. DNA of the CDR3: TGTGCCAGCAGTGGGACTAGCGGGGGCAGGACCGGGGAGCTGTTTTTT. It yields the protein CASSGTSGGRTGELFF.

The rearrangement uses TRBV30 and TRBJ1-1, with 7 bases aligning to TRBD1. V trimming: 6 bases; J trimming: 0 bases; junction bases outside the gene matches: 10. This CDR3 has 15 residues. Germline-derived CDR1 and CDR2 are GTSNPN and SVGIG (reference sequence). CDR3 sequence: CACNRGSIVNTEAFF. DNA for the CDR3: TGTGCCTGCAACAGGGGCTCGATAGTGAACACTGAAGCTTTCTTT.

V and J are TRBV6-1 and TRBJ2-7, with D perhaps TRBD2 (5 bases). The ends were cut back, 10 bases at V and 2 bases at J, with 15 bases in the middle. The CDR3 covers 13 residues. Germline V gene lookup returns CDR1 MNHNS and CDR2 SASEGT. CDR3 in DNA: TGTGCCATCTGGACCGTGGGAGCCTACGAGCAGTACTTC. Translated: CAIWTVGAYEQYF.

The chain combines TRBV19 with TRBJ2-5; maybe TRBD2 (5 bases). The J call may be wrong; the DNA end is better matched by TRBJ2-7. CDR3 length: 14 amino acids. CDR1 and CDR2 from the germline V gene are LNHDA and SQIVND (reference sequence). The CDR3 region is CASSRSGKSYEQYF. The CDR3 DNA reads TGTGCCAGTAGTAGATCGGGGAAGTCCTACGAGCAGTACTTC.

The V gene is TRBV12-5, the J gene TRBJ2-7, with a tentative D call TRBD1 (5 bases). The germline gives CDR1 LGHNT, CDR2 FRNRAP. Trimming left V 2 bases short and J 2 bases short, with 10 bases between. This CDR3 has 14 amino acids. The CDR3 DNA reads as TGTGCTAGTGGTTTGACAGGATGGACCTACGAGCAGTACTTC. Protein sequence: CASGLTGWTYEQYF. The full variable domain, with the rest looked up from reference TRBV12-5 and TRBJ2-7, is DARVTQTPRHKVTEMGQEVTMRCQPILGHNTVFWYRQTMMQGLELLAYFRNRAPLDDSGMPKDRFSAEMPDATLATLKIQPSEPRDSAVYFCASGLTGWTYEQYFGPGTRLTVT.

This clone was counted a few times. Other DNA sequences from this sample encode an identical CDR3 as well. The chain couples TRBV28 to TRBJ2-1; 8 bases are a match to TRBD2. V gave up 7 bases and J gave up 1 base; unmatched junction bases: 3. Germline CDR1 reads MDHEN; CDR2 reads SYDVKM. There are 14 residues in the CDR3. CDR3 in amino acids: CASNRGGSYNEQFF. CDR3 coding DNA: TGTGCCAGCAATCGCGGGGGGTCCTACAATGAGCAGTTCTTC.

The V call is TRBV18, the J call TRBJ1-1, with D uncertain. The V gene lost 2 bases and the J gene lost 4 bases, with 8 bases spanning the gap. Germline values: CDR1 KGHSH, CDR2 LQKENI. The CDR3 has 13 amino acids. The chain's CDR3 is CASSPTEPTEAFF. Written as DNA, the CDR3 is TGTGCCAGCTCACCAACAGAACCCACTGAAGCTTTCTTT.

The chain uses TRBV18 and TRBJ2-4; D is ambiguous. The CDR3 is 16 residues long. V was trimmed by 3 bases and J by 2 bases, leaving 14 bases between them. Germline loops: CDR1 KGHSH, CDR2 LQKENI. CDR3 loop: CASSPLKLGSKNIQYF. In nucleotides, the CDR3 is TGTGCCAGCTCACCCCTGAAGCTAGGTTCCAAAAACATTCAGTACTTC.

This chain joins TRBV4-2 and TRBJ1-3; D is uncertain. Germline-derived CDR1 and CDR2 are LGHNA and YNFKEQ. Trimming stripped 2 bases from V and 4 bases from J, with 12 bases between. This CDR3 is built from 15 residues. The CDR3 DNA is TGTGCCAGCAGCCAAAGAGAGGCGGAGGGAAACACCATATATTTT. It translates to CASSQREAEGNTIYF.

This clone was counted a single time. V usage is TRBV7-8 and J usage is TRBJ1-4; D uncertain. The V gene lost 1 base and the J gene lost 6 bases, with 12 bases spanning the gap. Germline-derived CDR1 and CDR2 are SGHVS and FQNEAQ. CDR3 size: 15 residues. This chain's CDR3 is CASSLVSGFYEKLFF. The CDR3 DNA follows: TGTGCCAGCAGCTTAGTCTCAGGTTTTTATGAAAAACTGTTTTTT.

In nucleotides, the CDR3 is TGCGCCAGCAGCCCCCGACAGGGTTCAACAGATACGCAGTATTTT. It codes for CASSPRQGSTDTQYF. The V gene is TRBV5-1, the J gene TRBJ2-3, with 7 bases identical to TRBD1. The CDR3 runs 15 residues. V dropped 4 bases and J dropped 3; count of bases not matched to a gene: 8. Germline CDR1 is SGHRS and CDR2 is YFSETQ.

This chain joins TRBV30 and TRBJ1-2; D possibly corresponds to TRBD1 (5 bases). Germline values: CDR1 GTSNPN, CDR2 SVGIG (reference sequence). This CDR3 comprises 13 residues. The ends were cut back, 5 bases at V and 8 bases at J, with 18 bases in the middle. CDR3 DNA: TGTGCCTGGGGCCTCTTTGGGGCCGGAGGCTACACCTTC. Residues: CAWGLFGAGGYTF.

The genes are TRBV5-1 and TRBJ1-2; 9 nucleotides match TRBD1. Germline V gene lookup returns CDR1 SGHRS and CDR2 YFSETQ. J lost 4 bases, V lost 4 bases, and 8 bases had no gene match. The CDR3 spans 15 residues. This CDR3 reads CASSPRTGVPYGYTF. CDR3 bases: TGCGCCAGCAGCCCACGGACAGGGGTCCCCTATGGCTACACCTTC.

This clone was observed a handful of times. At one end, the junction sequence differs from germline, possibly due to a read error. This rearrangement joins TRBV5-4 to TRBJ2-6, with TRBD1 matching 8 bases. CDR3 size: 18 residues. Germline-derived CDR1 and CDR2 are SGHNT and YYREEE (reference sequence). This CDR3 is CASSGTGGRGLGANGLTF. The CDR3 DNA reads TGTGCCAGCAGCGGGACCGGGGGCAGGGGGCTGGGGGCCAACGGCCTGACTTTC.

CDR3 residues: CASSLQGSGTDTQYF. CDR3 nucleotides: TGCGCCAGCAGCCTTCAGGGGTCGGGTACAGATACGCAGTATTTT. The chain couples TRBV4-1 to TRBJ2-3, with D possibly TRBD1 on 6 matching bases. Germline-derived CDR1 and CDR2 are MGHRA and YSYEKL. The V gene lost 4 bases and the J gene lost 3 bases, with 14 bases spanning the gap. The length of the CDR3 is 15 residues.

In its sample, this clone was seen once. The rearrangement joins TRBV7-9 to TRBJ1-1; tentatively, D is TRBD1 (6 bases). This CDR3 region has 13 residues. Germline lookup yields CDR1 SEHNR and CDR2 FQNEAQ (reference sequence). V was trimmed by 1 base and J by 3 bases, leaving 6 bases between them. The CDR3 sequence is CASSLDRDTEAFF. The CDR3 DNA reads TGTGCCAGCAGCTTAGACAGGGACACTGAAGCTTTCTTT.

The rearrangement uses TRBV6-4 and TRBJ2-1, with D unclear. The CDR3 is 14 residues long. V was clipped by 2 bases and J by 4 bases, with 9 bases between them. Germline V CDR1 and CDR2: MRHNA, SNTAGT. The CDR3 DNA reads TGTGCCAGCAGTGACGCAGGAACTTACAATGAGCAGTTCTTC. Translating it yields CASSDAGTYNEQFF.

The chain has TRBV7-9 and TRBJ2-5; 7 bases map to TRBD2. V gave up 5 bases and J gave up 5 bases; unmatched junction bases: 14. This CDR3 is built from 16 residues. Germline V gene data show CDR1 as SEHNR and CDR2 as FQNEAQ (reference sequence). DNA for the CDR3: TGTGCCAGCAGCCCCGGGGGGTTATCCCCTGGTGAGACCCAGTACTTC. It is translated as CASSPGGLSPGETQYF.

This clone has a single count. At one boundary the junction diverges from the germline segment, which might be a read error. The chain combines TRBV5-1 with TRBJ2-4; weak D call: TRBD1 (5 bases). This CDR3 is built from 16 residues. Per the germline V gene, CDR1 is SGHRS and CDR2 is YFSETQ. The CDR3 here is CASSLEGLTAKNSQYF. The CDR3 coding sequence is TGCGCCAGCAGCTTGGAGGGGTTAACGGCCAAAAACAGTCAGTACTTC.

V is TRBV28 and J is TRBJ2-2; weak D call: TRBD2 (7 bases). Germline CDR1 MDHEN, CDR2 SYDVKM. The CDR3 consists of 14 residues. V lost 8 bases and J 6 bases, leaving 16 bases between the germline ends. In nucleotides, the CDR3 is TGTGCCAGCTATCCCCGAGGGGGGGCCGGGGAGCTGTTTTTT. It translates to CASYPRGGAGELFF. The full variable domain, completed using reference TRBV28 and TRBJ2-2, is DVKVTQSSRYLVKRTGEKVFLECVQDMDHENMFWYRQDPGLGLRLIYFSYDVKMKEKGDIPEGYSVSREKKERFSLILESASTNQTSMYLCASYPRGGAGELFFGEGSRLTVL.

V and J are TRBV6-1 and TRBJ2-7; D is undetermined. The ends were cut back, 3 bases at V and 7 bases at J, with 13 bases in the middle. The length of the CDR3 is 13 residues. Germline CDR1 MNHNS, CDR2 SASEGT. Written as DNA, the CDR3 is TGTGCCAGCAGTGATTTGTTCTACGATGAGCAGTACTTC. Translated, it gives CASSDLFYDEQYF.

This chain links TRBV28 with TRBJ2-3; TRBD2 matches 12 bases. This CDR3 spans 17 amino acids. Germline-derived CDR1 and CDR2 are MDHEN and SYDVKM. After removal of 4 bases from V and 2 bases from J, the junction contained 7 bases not matched to a gene. CDR3 region: CASSSTGTSGPTDTQYF. CDR3 bases: TGTGCCAGCAGTTCTACCGGGACTAGCGGGCCCACAGATACGCAGTATTTT.

V usage is TRBV27 and J usage is TRBJ2-2; D is unclear. The CDR3 contains 16 residues. Germline V CDR1 and CDR2: MNHEY, SMNVEV (reference sequence). Trimming removed 3 bases from V and 6 bases from J, with 17 bases in between. The CDR3 bases are TGTGCCAGCAGTTTGAAAGCCTTACTATTGTCCGGGGAGCTGTTTTTT. Protein sequence: CASSLKALLLSGELFF.

This sequence joins TRBV27 and TRBJ2-6, with no clear D. The germline V gene encodes CDR1 MNHEY and CDR2 SMNVEV (reference sequence). With 3 bases removed from V and 0 bases from J, the gap between germline ends came to 12 bases. The CDR3 totals 17 residues. The CDR3 bases are TGTGCCAGCAGTTTTGTGCGGCTGAGCTCTGGGGCCAACGTCCTGACTTTC. Protein: CASSFVRLSSGANVLTF.

The rearrangement links TRBV30 to TRBJ2-6; TRBD1 aligns across 8 bases. This CDR3 spans 16 amino acids. Losses at the gene ends were 1 base for V and 2 bases for J; bases not matched to a gene: 4. Germline values: CDR1 GTSNPN, CDR2 SVGIG (reference sequence). The CDR3 is CAWSDWGQAGANVLTF. For the CDR3, the DNA is TGTGCCTGGAGTGACTGGGGACAGGCTGGGGCCAACGTCCTGACTTTC.

CDR3 coding DNA: TGTGCCAGCAAGCCCCGGGGAGCGAACACTGAAGCTTTCTTT. This gives the protein CASKPRGANTEAFF. This chain connects TRBV6-1 to TRBJ1-1; no clear D gene. The CDR3 runs 14 residues. Germline V lookup: CDR1 MNHNS, CDR2 SASEGT. Between the trimmed V and J ends, which lost 7 bases and 1 base, there was a span of 13 bases.